Shown below are 23 T cell receptor beta chains from a single sample sequenced in a study of T cells after yellow fever vaccination. One entry per CDR3 protein results from TCRdb running MiXCR on the 5' RACE reads. The repertoire holds some 390,000 distinct CDR3 sequences, with around 6.4% as singletons. Here the sequenced sample was PBMCs, taken 5 days after the yellow fever booster vaccination. The receptors were gathered from a young man who received the YFV17D yellow fever vaccine.

This clonotype showed up many times. The CDR3 protein is CSVEDSQGQVYEQYF. CDR3 bases: TGCAGCGTTGAAGATAGTCAGGGTCAAGTCTACGAGCAGTACTTC. The gene calls are TRBV29-1 and TRBJ2-7, with a tentative D call TRBD1 (5 bases). Trimming removed 0 bases at V and 3 bases at J, with 15 bases between. Germline CDR1 SQVTM, CDR2 ANQGSEA. The CDR3 contains 15 residues.

The chain recombines TRBV29-1 with TRBJ2-1; D unclear. From germline, CDR1 is SQVTM and CDR2 ANQGSEA. This CDR3 contains 12 residues. Trimming left V 7 bases short and J 2 bases short, with 9 bases between. CDR3 protein: CSASTAYNEQFF. The CDR3 coding sequence is TGCAGCGCTTCGACGGCCTACAATGAGCAGTTCTTC.

This clonotype was counted many times. The J gene is TRBJ1-6, the V gene TRBV2; D perhaps matches TRBD1 (5 bases). Germline V gene data show CDR1 as SNHLY and CDR2 as FYNNEI. The CDR3 loop spans 11 amino acids. The germline V and J ends were trimmed by 5 bases and 18 bases, with 14 bases remaining between them. The CDR3 loop reads CASSPRTQPHF. The CDR3 bases are TGTGCCAGCAGTCCCCGGACACAACCCCACTTT.

In its sample, this clonotype was seen a few times. V is TRBV3-1 and J is TRBJ2-2, with TRBD2 matching 8 bases. V lost 7 bases, J lost 7 bases, and 11 bases stayed unmatched. The CDR3 has 15 residues. The V gene's germline CDR1 is LGHDT and CDR2 YNNKEL (reference sequence). CDR3 nucleotide sequence: TGTGCCAGCACACATCGGACTAGCTCGGTCGGGGAGCTGTTTTTT. Translation: CASTHRTSSVGELFF.

The chain has TRBV6-1 and TRBJ2-7; 8 nucleotides match TRBD2. This CDR3 spans 15 amino acids. V shed 3 bases and J 1 base; nucleotides not matched to a gene: 5. Per germline, CDR1 MNHNS and CDR2 SASEGT. The CDR3 DNA sequence: TGTGCCAGCAGTGAGTTGGGCGGGGGGTCCTACGAGCAGTACTTC. It encodes CASSELGGGSYEQYF.

This clonotype has a count of ten or more. The chain couples TRBV7-2 to TRBJ2-3, with D unresolved. This CDR3 comprises 14 residues. V lost 2 bases and J lost 0, with 6 bases in between. CDR1 is SGHTA, CDR2 FQGNSA, per germline. The chain's CDR3 is CASSLHVSTDTQYF. As DNA, the CDR3 is TGTGCCAGCAGCTTACATGTTAGCACAGATACGCAGTATTTT.

The chain joins TRBV3-1 to TRBJ1-4; no firm D call. This CDR3 contains 18 residues. Trimming stripped 0 bases from V and 0 bases from J, with 14 bases between. The V gene's germline CDR1 is LGHDT and CDR2 YNNKEL (reference sequence). The CDR3 DNA sequence: TGTGCCAGCAGCCAAGATGACGGAAAGATTACAACTAATGAAAAACTGTTTTTT. This translates into CASSQDDGKITTNEKLFF.

This clonotype was observed at least ten times. The V and J genes are TRBV2 and TRBJ2-7, with D uncertain. This CDR3 comprises 13 residues. V lost 10 bases, J lost 1 base, and 14 bases lay in between. Germline assignment: CDR1 SNHLY and CDR2 FYNNEI. CDR3 nucleotides: TGTGCCACCCTACTGACATCGTCCTACGAGCAGTACTTC. This translates into CATLLTSSYEQYF.

Ten or more counts support this clonotype. This chain joins TRBV7-9 and TRBJ2-7; weak D call: TRBD2 (5 bases). Germline V lookup: CDR1 SEHNR, CDR2 FQNEAQ (reference sequence). Trimming removed 5 bases at V and 3 bases at J, with 8 bases between. This CDR3 is built from 12 residues. The CDR3: CASSPSHYEQYF. DNA of the CDR3: TGTGCCAGCAGCCCTAGCCACTACGAGCAGTACTTC.

There are a few counts of this clonotype. The rearrangement links TRBV7-2 to TRBJ2-3; 11 bases are a match to TRBD2. There are 14 residues in the CDR3. Germline CDR1 is SGHTA and CDR2 is FQGNSA. V dropped 6 bases and J dropped 2; count of bases not matched to a gene: 1. The CDR3 DNA sequence: TGTGCCAGCAGGGGACTAGCGGTCACAGATACGCAGTATTTT. As protein: CASRGLAVTDTQYF.

This chain uses TRBV14 with TRBJ2-2; D not certain. Germline V CDR1 and CDR2: SGHDN, FVKESK. The CDR3 runs to 13 residues. V was clipped by 4 bases and J by 2 bases, with 5 bases between them. DNA of the CDR3: TGTGCCAGCAGCCCTTTTAACACCGGGGAGCTGTTTTTT. Protein product: CASSPFNTGELFF.

The V gene is TRBV9, the J gene TRBJ2-1; 13 nucleotides line up with TRBD2. Germline CDR1 reads SGDLS; CDR2 reads YYNGEE. Trimming removed 2 bases from V and 6 bases from J; junction bases left unmatched: 5. This CDR3 region has 16 residues. CDR3 sequence (DNA): TGTGCCAGCAGCGTCCCGGGACTAGCGGGATTCAATGAGCAGTTCTTC. This encodes CASSVPGLAGFNEQFF.

This clonotype came up a few times. The V call is TRBV19, the J call TRBJ2-7; 7 positions agree with TRBD1. The V segment lost 6 bases and the J segment 6 bases; nucleotides outside the gene matches: 20. The germline gives CDR1 LNHDA, CDR2 SQIVND (reference sequence). CDR3 length equals 17 residues. The CDR3 loop is CASRPQGSLGSLGEQYF. CDR3 nucleotide sequence: TGTGCCAGTAGACCACAGGGGTCCCTGGGTTCTTTGGGCGAGCAGTACTTC.

This clonotype was recorded many times. The gene calls are TRBV3-1 and TRBJ2-3; 10 positions agree with TRBD2. The CDR3 is made up of 17 amino acids. CDR1 and CDR2 (germline): LGHDT, YNNKEL (reference sequence). Trimming removed 6 bases from V and 4 bases from J; junction bases left unmatched: 13. Written as DNA, the CDR3 is TGTGCCAGCAGGCTTATAGCGGGAGGCGGGTCTGCAGATACGCAGTATTTT. It translates to CASRLIAGGGSADTQYF.

This clonotype appeared many times. The chain uses TRBV5-5 and TRBJ2-2; D gene uncertain. The germline V gene encodes CDR1 SGHKS and CDR2 YYEKEE (reference sequence). V gave up 4 bases and J gave up 6 bases, with 16 bases separating them. The CDR3 is made up of 15 amino acids. CDR3 bases: TGTGCCAGCAGCCGAATCGACCTGGAGTCCGGGGAGCTGTTTTTT. Protein sequence: CASSRIDLESGELFF.

This clonotype was observed a handful of times. The rearrangement uses TRBV27 and TRBJ2-5; the D is unclear. Trimming stripped 7 bases from V and 5 bases from J, with 8 bases between. The CDR3 extends over 11 amino acids. Germline V CDR1 and CDR2: MNHEY, SMNVEV (reference sequence). The CDR3 reads CASTFGETQYF. DNA for the CDR3: TGTGCCAGCACCTTTGGGGAGACCCAGTACTTC.

There are many counts of this clonotype. The genes are TRBV12-3 or TRBV12-4 and TRBJ2-1, with 15 nucleotides matching TRBD2. Losses at the gene ends were 1 base for V and 4 bases for J; bases not matched to a gene: 14. The CDR3 covers 21 residues. The DNA of the CDR3 is TGTGCCAGCAGTTTAGTGGGTAGGTTTGGGACTAGCGGGAGGACTTACAATGAGCAGTTCTTC. Translated, it gives CASSLVGRFGTSGRTYNEQFF.

This clonotype came up many times. The chain combines TRBV11-2 with TRBJ2-2; D is unclear. The CDR3 is 14 residues long. Germline CDR1 reads SGHAT; CDR2 reads FQNNGV. Trimming took 5 bases from V and 1 from J, leaving 8 bases between them. As DNA, the CDR3 is TGTGCCAGCAGCCCTTATAAGAACACCGGGGAGCTGTTTTTT. It codes for CASSPYKNTGELFF.

This chain uses TRBV7-9 with TRBJ2-1; 10 nucleotides line up with TRBD1. CDR3 length: 18 amino acids. J was trimmed by 2 bases and V by 2 bases; bases with no gene match: 9. Germline V lookup: CDR1 SEHNR, CDR2 FQNEAQ (reference sequence). The CDR3 bases are TGTGCCAGCAGCTTACAGCAGGGCGGGACAGGGGCCTACAATGAGCAGTTCTTC. It is translated as CASSLQQGGTGAYNEQFF. The full variable domain, in which reference TRBV7-9 and TRBJ2-1 provide the parts outside the CDR3, is DTGVSQNPRHKITKRGQNVTFRCDPISEHNRLYWYRQTLGQGPEFLTYFQNEAQLEKSRLLSDRFSAERPKGSFSTLEIQRTEQGDSAMYLCASSLQQGGTGAYNEQFFGPGTRLTVL.

This clonotype came up many times. The rearrangement links TRBV3-1 to TRBJ1-4; 7 bases fit TRBD1. In germline, CDR1 is LGHDT, CDR2 YNNKEL (reference sequence). The V and J ends lost 4 bases and 8 bases, in that order; junction bases with no gene match: 4. The CDR3 covers 13 residues. The CDR3 region has the DNA TGTGCCAGCAGCCGGGACAGAGGGGAAAAACTGTTTTTT. It translates to CASSRDRGEKLFF.

This clonotype was detected ten times or more. This chain connects TRBV9 to TRBJ1-5, with D uncertain. The CDR3 consists of 12 residues. Per germline, CDR1 SGDLS and CDR2 YYNGEE. Trimming pared 1 base from V and 12 bases from J, leaving 11 bases between. The CDR3 DNA sequence: TGTGCCAGCAGCGTACTCGGTGGAATCCAGCATTTT. Encoded protein: CASSVLGGIQHF.

This clonotype was detected only a few times. The chain joins TRBV7-9 to TRBJ2-4; D perhaps matches TRBD1 (5 bases). This CDR3 comprises 13 residues. V dropped 2 bases and J dropped 9 bases, with 11 bases sitting between them. Germline V lookup: CDR1 SEHNR, CDR2 FQNEAQ (reference sequence). The CDR3 region is CASSLSGPGIQYF. The CDR3 nucleotides read TGTGCCAGCAGCTTATCAGGGCCAGGCATTCAGTACTTC.

This sequence joins TRBV5-6 and TRBJ2-1; TRBD1 aligns across 9 bases. J gave up 9 bases and V 6 bases, and 4 bases lay outside the gene matches. The germline gives CDR1 SGHDT, CDR2 YYEEEE. This CDR3 has 12 residues. The CDR3 loop reads CASTTGGGEQFF. The CDR3 DNA reads TGTGCCAGCACGACAGGGGGAGGTGAGCAGTTCTTC.